Listed below are T cell receptor beta chains from one sample, sequenced in a study of resident and recirculating memory T cells in vitiligo. The repertoire was sequenced with immunoSEQ multiplex PCR; TCRdb's copy has only in-frame clones and lacks some. The table lists about 42,000 clones, 80% to 95% of them singletons. The sequenced sample consisted of blood. These receptors all stem from a male donor with vitiligo. The CDR3 runs from the conserved cysteine through the conserved F or W. A D gene is named only where the DNA matches it firmly. The size of a clone is reported for some rows only, either as once, few or many, or as a class for expanded clones.

D	size	J	V	CDR3	DNA
TRBD1	once	TRBJ1-2	TRBV12-5	CASATDRVNGYTF	TGTGCTAGTGCCACCGACAGGGTAAATGGCTACACCTTC
TRBD1	.	TRBJ1-2	TRBV27	CASSPHRGDIYGYTF	TGTGCCAGCAGTCCTCACAGGGGGGATATCTATGGCTACACCTTC
TRBD1	.	TRBJ2-2	TRBV7-9	CASSYDRATGELFF	TGTGCCAGCAGCTACGACAGGGCCACCGGGGAGCTGTTTTTT
.	.	TRBJ2-5	TRBV23-1	CASSQPGPGVSSPTQYF	TGCGCCAGCAGTCAACCAGGGCCAGGGGTTTCGTCCCCGACCCAGTACTTC
TRBD1	.	TRBJ1-1	TRBV6-5	CASSRDSMNTEAFF	TGTGCCAGCAGCCGGGACAGCATGAACACTGAAGCTTTCTTT
TRBD1	.	TRBJ1-6	TRBV6-6	CASSPRGQSPLHF	TGTGCCAGCAGTCCCAGGGGGCAATCACCCCTCCACTTT
.	.	TRBJ2-7	TRBV7-9	CASSPNGLYEQYF	TGTGCCAGCAGCCCGAACGGACTCTACGAGCAGTACTTC
.	.	TRBJ2-2	TRBV5-6	CASSLGPGPNTGELFF	TGTGCCAGCAGCTTGGGGCCAGGGCCGAACACCGGGGAGCTGTTTTTT
.	.	TRBJ2-1	TRBV7-9	CASSLVSSYNEQFF	TGTGCCAGCAGCTTAGTCAGCTCCTACAATGAGCAGTTCTTC
.	.	TRBJ1-4	TRBV6-1	CASSDAPTGNEKLFF	TGTGCCAGCAGTGACGCACCGACCGGGAATGAAAAACTGTTTTTT
.	.	TRBJ1-2	TRBV6-5	CATSPTGSYGYTF	TGTGCCACCTCCCCAACAGGGAGTTATGGCTACACCTTC
TRBD2	.	TRBJ2-1	TRBV29-1	CSVGGLRGGQNEQFF	TGCAGCGTTGGCGGGTTGCGGGGGGGCCAAAATGAGCAGTTCTTC
.	once	TRBJ1-2	TRBV18	CASSTTLPYGYTF	TGTGCCAGCTCAACGACTCTCCCCTATGGCTACACCTTC
.	.	TRBJ2-6	TRBV4-3	CASSQDPPNFSGANVLTF	TGCGCCAGCAGCCAAGATCCCCCCAATTTCTCTGGGGCCAACGTCCTGACTTTC
.	.	TRBJ1-2	TRBV5-1	CASSLGGPDQGGYTF	TGCGCCAGCAGCTTGGGGGGCCCGGACCAGGGAGGCTACACCTTC
TRBD2	.	TRBJ2-1	TRBV7-6	CASSLATSGGALNHNEQFF	TGTGCCAGCAGCTTAGCGACTAGCGGGGGGGCCCTGAACCACAATGAGCAGTTCTTC
.	.	TRBJ2-1	TRBV5-6	CASRYGHNYNEQFF	TGTGCCAGCAGGTATGGACATAACTACAATGAGCAGTTCTTC
.	once	TRBJ2-1	TRBV5-1	CASSLDSYNEQFF	TGCGCCAGCAGCTTGGATAGTTACAATGAGCAGTTCTTC
TRBD2	.	TRBJ2-7	TRBV7-3	CASSITSGGHYEQYF	TGTGCCAGCAGCATTACTAGCGGGGGGCACTACGAGCAGTACTTC
.	.	TRBJ2-2	TRBV6-4	CASSGEATNTGELFF	TGTGCCAGCAGTGGGGAGGCAACGAACACCGGGGAGCTGTTTTTT
TRBD2	.	TRBJ2-7	TRBV7-2	CASSYGGLAYEQYF	TGTGCCAGCAGCTACGGGGGACTAGCCTACGAGCAGTACTTC
.	.	TRBJ2-3	TRBV4-3	CASSQTRTGTDTQYF	TGCGCCAGCAGCCAAACCCGGACTGGCACAGATACGCAGTATTTT